The 27 T cell receptor beta chains presented below share a single source sample, sequenced in a study of blood T cell repertoires in COVID-19. The assay was immunoSEQ multiplex PCR, and TCRdb's table has in-frame clones only and misses some. The data show around 300,000 clones, around 90% seen once. Sequences were obtained from peripheral blood. The source is a woman between 40 and 55 years old with COVID-19, enrolled during active disease.

The V call is TRBV18, the J call TRBJ1-6; D is possibly TRBD1 (6 bases). The germline V and J ends were trimmed by 6 bases and 4 bases, with 13 bases remaining between them. CDR3 length: 15 amino acids. CDR1 and CDR2 (germline): KGHSH, LQKENI. CDR3 protein: CASSPDSPYNSPLHF. CDR3 DNA: TGTGCCAGCTCCCCGGACAGCCCGTATAATTCACCCCTCCACTTT.

Comment on this clone: Mismatch with germline at one junction end may stem from a read error. The chain links TRBV19 to TRBJ1-6, with D possibly being TRBD1 (5 bases). Germline assignment: CDR1 LNHDA and CDR2 SQIVND (reference sequence). CDR3 length: 17 residues. The CDR3 is CASKGRVVGSDNSPLHF. The CDR3 nucleotides read TGTGCCAGTAAGGGCAGGGTGGTGGGCTCCGATAATTCACCCCTCCACTTT.

This chain joins TRBV12-5 and TRBJ2-3; tentatively, D is TRBD1 (6 bases). V dropped 0 bases and J dropped 4 bases, with 14 bases sitting between them. The CDR3 totals 16 residues. Germline V gene data show CDR1 as LGHNT and CDR2 as FRNRAP. Here the CDR3 reads CASGLVLRGRADTQYF. The CDR3 coding sequence is TGTGCTAGTGGTTTGGTACTCAGGGGAAGGGCAGATACGCAGTATTTT. Together with reference TRBV12-5 and TRBJ2-3, the CDR3 gives the full variable domain: DARVTQTPRHKVTEMGQEVTMRCQPILGHNTVFWYRQTMMQGLELLAYFRNRAPLDDSGMPKDRFSAEMPDATLATLKIQPSEPRDSAVYFCASGLVLRGRADTQYFGPGTRLTVL.

The rearrangement links TRBV5-6 to TRBJ1-6; TRBD1 matches at 7 bases. Germline-derived CDR1 and CDR2 are SGHDT and YYEEEE. The CDR3 extends over 16 amino acids. Unmatched junction bases numbered 4, after V lost 4 bases and J lost 0 bases. The DNA for the CDR3 is TGTGCCAGCAGCCGGACAGGCAGCTCCTATAATTCACCCCTCCACTTT. Amino acids: CASSRTGSSYNSPLHF.

V and J are TRBV10-2 and TRBJ2-5, with 7 nucleotides matching TRBD1. The length of the CDR3 is 16 residues. From germline, CDR1 is WSHSY and CDR2 SAAADI. V was pared by 10 bases and J by 3 bases, with 17 bases of the junction left unmatched. In DNA, the CDR3 is TGCGCCACCCGACAGGGAAGAGGTGATTGGGAAGAGACCCAGTACTTC. Amino acid sequence: CATRQGRGDWEETQYF.

This rearrangement joins TRBV2 to TRBJ2-1; D is perhaps TRBD1 (6 bases). V was clipped by 4 bases and J by 6 bases, with 13 bases between them. The CDR3 sequence is 14 residues long. The germline V gene encodes CDR1 SNHLY and CDR2 FYNNEI. CDR3 DNA sequence: TGTGCCAGCAGTGTATTGACAGGCTCCAATGAGCAGTTCTTC. Residues: CASSVLTGSNEQFF.

A single count supports this clone. V usage is TRBV7-3 and J usage is TRBJ2-1; 12 positions match TRBD1. J lost 9 bases, V lost 2 bases, and 8 bases had no gene match. The CDR3 is 16 amino acids. Germline V gives CDR1 SGHTA, CDR2 FQGTGA. CDR3 nucleotide sequence: TGTGCCAGCAGCTTAGTAGGGACAGGGGGCCGGAGTGAGCAGTTCTTC. It is translated as CASSLVGTGGRSEQFF.

This chain joins TRBV11-2 and TRBJ2-1; 7 positions agree with TRBD2. Trimming at V came to 2 bases and at J to 8 bases, leaving 9 bases not matched to a gene. CDR3 length equals 15 residues. Per the germline V gene, CDR1 is SGHAT and CDR2 is FQNNGV. CDR3 protein: CASSLWTRVVHEQFF. The CDR3 DNA follows: TGTGCCAGCAGCTTATGGACTAGGGTGGTGCATGAGCAGTTCTTC.

V usage is TRBV5-1 and J usage is TRBJ2-7; TRBD1 matches at 9 bases. With V trimmed by 0 bases and J by 6 bases, 10 bases remained unmatched. This CDR3 is built from 16 residues. The germline CDR1 and CDR2 sequences are SGHRS and YFSETQ. CDR3 DNA sequence: TGCGCCAGCAGCTTGGAGTCCGGGACAGGGTTCCGCGAGCAGTACTTC. This encodes CASSLESGTGFREQYF.

This rearrangement joins TRBV6-5 to TRBJ1-1, with 7 bases lining up with TRBD1. The V and J ends lost 5 bases and 10 bases, in that order; junction bases with no gene match: 7. Germline CDR1 MNHEY, CDR2 SVGAGI. This CDR3 contains 12 residues. The CDR3 bases are TGTGCCAGCAGTATCGGACAGGACAGAGCTTTCTTT. This sequence encodes CASSIGQDRAFF.

The chain links TRBV4-1 to TRBJ2-1, with 11 bases that match TRBD2. From germline, CDR1 is MGHRA and CDR2 YSYEKL. After removal of 3 bases from V and 5 bases from J, the junction contained 9 bases not matched to a gene. CDR3 length equals 17 residues. As DNA, the CDR3 is TGCGCCAGCAGCCAGCTACCCGGACTAGCGGGCCACAATGAGCAGTTCTTC. Translating gives CASSQLPGLAGHNEQFF.

V gene TRBV10-3 combines with J gene TRBJ1-3; TRBD1 aligns across 9 bases. The CDR3 is made up of 16 amino acids. Germline trimming cut 6 bases from V and 1 base from J; bases unmatched to any gene: 7. Germline-derived CDR1 and CDR2 are ENHRY and SYGVKD. CDR3 loop: CAISPTGGISGNTIYF. In nucleotides, the CDR3 is TGTGCCATCAGCCCGACAGGGGGTATTTCTGGAAACACCATATATTTT.

The chain couples TRBV6-6 to TRBJ2-5, with TRBD1 as a possible D gene (6 bases). Germline loops: CDR1 MNHNY, CDR2 SVGAGI (reference sequence). This CDR3 region has 15 residues. Trimming took off 4 bases at V and 5 bases at J, with 17 bases between the two ends. As DNA, the CDR3 is TGTGCCAGCAGTTGGGGTAGGGGGTTGGTCGAGACCCAGTACTTC. Translation gives CASSWGRGLVETQYF.

The J gene is TRBJ2-7, the V gene TRBV30, with TRBD1 identical over 8 bases. The CDR3 is 13 amino acids. Unmatched junction bases numbered 8, after V lost 4 bases and J lost 6 bases. CDR1 and CDR2 (germline): GTSNPN, SVGIG (reference sequence). CDR3 region: CAWIRDRGTEQYF. The CDR3 region has the DNA TGTGCCTGGATCCGAGACAGGGGTACCGAGCAGTACTTC.

The chain uses TRBV6-6 and TRBJ1-4; 9 bases are shared with TRBD1. The germline CDR1 and CDR2 sequences are MNHNY and SVGAGI (reference sequence). There are 14 residues in the CDR3. V shed 8 bases, J shed 7 bases, and the junction held 8 bases outside the gene matches. CDR3: CASRTGGLGEKLFF. CDR3 nucleotides: TGTGCCAGCCGAACAGGGGGCCTGGGTGAAAAACTGTTTTTT.

The CDR3 protein is CASSTEYGYTF. CDR3 nucleotide sequence: TGTGCCAGCTCAACAGAGTATGGCTACACCTTC. The chain uses TRBV18 and TRBJ1-2; unclear D gene. This CDR3 has 11 amino acids. Trimming left V 5 bases short and J 5 bases short, with 6 bases between. Germline CDR1 is KGHSH and CDR2 is LQKENI.

The V call is TRBV28, the J call TRBJ1-4, with TRBD1 identical over 7 bases. The germline V gene has CDR1 MDHEN and CDR2 SYDVKM. The CDR3 extends over 16 amino acids. V dropped 6 bases and J dropped 5; count of bases not matched to a gene: 12. Written as DNA, the CDR3 is TGTGCCAGCAGCCCCCCGACAGGGCTTAGGAATGAAAAACTGTTTTTT. Protein product: CASSPPTGLRNEKLFF.

The gene calls are TRBV28 and TRBJ1-4; 9 nucleotides line up with TRBD1. V trimming: 1 base; J trimming: 11 bases; junction bases outside the gene matches: 11. The CDR3 runs 16 residues. Looked up from germline, CDR1 is MDHEN and CDR2 is SYDVKM. CDR3 nucleotides: TGTGCCAGCAGTTTATCCGCCGGGACAGGGATCGAGAAACTGTTTTTT. This codes for CASSLSAGTGIEKLFF.

V usage is TRBV28 and J usage is TRBJ2-1; TRBD1 aligns across 9 bases. With V trimmed by 6 bases and J by 5 bases, 8 bases remained unmatched. The CDR3 length is 15 residues. Germline CDR1 MDHEN, CDR2 SYDVKM. The CDR3 loop is CASRRDRGKNNEQFF. CDR3 bases: TGTGCCAGCAGGAGAGACAGGGGGAAAAACAATGAGCAGTTCTTC.

On this clone: The junction departs from the called germline gene at one end, perhaps through a read error. V usage is TRBV28 and J usage is TRBJ2-5; 9 bases are a match to TRBD2. This CDR3 spans 11 amino acids. CDR1 MDHEN and CDR2 SYDVKM come from the germline V gene. CDR3 amino acids: CASRVAGEEDF. The CDR3 coding sequence is TGTGCCAGCAGAGTAGCGGGAGAGGAGGACTTC.

The J gene is TRBJ1-6, the V gene TRBV9; 9 nucleotides match TRBD1. The V gene's germline CDR1 is SGDLS and CDR2 YYNGEE. This CDR3 region has 17 residues. J lost 0 bases, V lost 6 bases, and 7 bases had no gene match. CDR3 sequence: CASKGGTGSSYNSPLHF. CDR3 nucleotide sequence: TGTGCCAGCAAAGGGGGGACAGGGAGCTCCTATAATTCACCCCTCCACTTT. The whole variable domain, filled in from reference TRBV9 and TRBJ1-6, reads DSGVTQTPKHLITATGQRVTLRCSPRSGDLSVYWYQQSLDQGLQFLIQYYNGEERAKGNILERFSAQQFPDLHSELNLSSLELGDSALYFCASKGGTGSSYNSPLHFGNGTRLTVT.

This clone was seen once. V usage is TRBV3-1 (or the pseudogene TRBV3-2) and J usage is TRBJ2-7; D may be TRBD1 (6 bases). Deletions cut 2 bases from V and 2 bases from J, with 7 bases between. CDR3 size: 13 residues. Germline assignment: CDR1 LGHDT and CDR2 YNNKEL (reference sequence). In DNA form, the CDR3 reads TGTGCCAGCAGCCAAAGGACAGCCTACGAGCAGTACTTC. Encoded protein: CASSQRTAYEQYF.

The chain is built from TRBV10-3 and TRBJ1-4; 8 positions agree with TRBD1. The CDR3 loop spans 13 amino acids. V lost 6 bases and J lost 8; bases outside the gene matches: 5. The V gene's germline CDR1 is ENHRY and CDR2 SYGVKD. CDR3 in amino acids: CAISGQGGEKLFF. DNA for the CDR3: TGTGCCATCAGCGGACAGGGAGGCGAAAAACTGTTTTTT.

The gene calls are TRBV10-3 and TRBJ1-6; TRBD1 aligns across 7 bases. CDR3 length: 13 residues. V trimming: 11 bases; J trimming: 6 bases; junction bases outside the gene matches: 7. The germline V gene has CDR1 ENHRY and CDR2 SYGVKD. In DNA, the CDR3 is TGTGCCTTCCGGGACAGCCTTAATTCACCCCTCCACTTT. This codes for CAFRDSLNSPLHF.

J is TRBJ1-1 and V is TRBV10-3; the D is unclear. Germline CDR1 is ENHRY and CDR2 is SYGVKD. The V end lost 6 bases, the J end lost 8 bases, and 13 bases lay between the germline ends. This CDR3 contains 12 residues. The chain's CDR3 is CAISGVGVEAFF. The CDR3 DNA sequence: TGTGCCATCAGCGGGGTGGGTGTAGAAGCTTTCTTT.

The chain employs TRBV5-5 and TRBJ1-1, with D perhaps TRBD1 (5 bases). Germline loops: CDR1 SGHKS, CDR2 YYEKEE (reference sequence). With 0 bases removed from V and 3 bases from J, the gap between germline ends came to 9 bases. This CDR3 is built from 14 residues. The CDR3 spells CASSLAGSDTEAFF. The CDR3 DNA is TGTGCCAGCAGCTTGGCAGGGTCCGACACTGAAGCTTTCTTT.

The V and J genes are TRBV7-6 and TRBJ2-2, with a weak D call TRBD2 (6 bases). The CDR3 length is 19 residues. The germline V gene encodes CDR1 SGHVS and CDR2 FNYEAQ. V lost 4 bases and J 0 bases, leaving 21 bases between the germline ends. The CDR3 protein is CASSSFGGRTIANTGELFF. In nucleotides, the CDR3 is TGTGCCAGCAGCTCCTTTGGGGGTAGGACTATCGCGAACACCGGGGAGCTGTTTTTT.